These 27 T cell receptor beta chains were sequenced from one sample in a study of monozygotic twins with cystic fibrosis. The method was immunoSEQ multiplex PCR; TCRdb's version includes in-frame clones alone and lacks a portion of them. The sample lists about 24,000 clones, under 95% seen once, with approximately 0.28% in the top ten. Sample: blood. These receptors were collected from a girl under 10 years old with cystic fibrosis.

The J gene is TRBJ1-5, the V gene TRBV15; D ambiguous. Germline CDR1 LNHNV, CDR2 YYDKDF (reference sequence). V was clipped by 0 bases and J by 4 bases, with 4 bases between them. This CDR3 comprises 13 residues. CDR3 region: CATSRDTNQPQHF. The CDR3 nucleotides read TGTGCCACCAGCAGAGATACAAATCAGCCCCAGCATTTT.

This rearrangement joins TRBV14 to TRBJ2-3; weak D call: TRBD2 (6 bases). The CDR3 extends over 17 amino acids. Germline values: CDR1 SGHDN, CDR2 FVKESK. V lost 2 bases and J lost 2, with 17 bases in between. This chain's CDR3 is CASSQTKRASSTDTQYF. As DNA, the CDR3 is TGTGCCAGCAGCCAAACGAAGCGGGCCTCATCCACAGATACGCAGTATTTT.

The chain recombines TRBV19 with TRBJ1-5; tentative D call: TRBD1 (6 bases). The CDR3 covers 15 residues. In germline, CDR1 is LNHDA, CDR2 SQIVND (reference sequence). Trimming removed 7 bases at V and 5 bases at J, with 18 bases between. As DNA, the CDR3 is TGTGCCAGTACCCCTCTGGGGGGGGGCCATCAGCCCCAGCATTTT. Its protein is CASTPLGGGHQPQHF.

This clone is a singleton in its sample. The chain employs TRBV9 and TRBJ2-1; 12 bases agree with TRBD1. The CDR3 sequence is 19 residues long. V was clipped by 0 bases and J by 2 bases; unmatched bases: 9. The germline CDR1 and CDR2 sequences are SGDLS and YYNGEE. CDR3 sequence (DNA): TGTGCCAGCAGCGTAGTGGGGACAGGGGGCCCTTCCCCCTACAATGAGCAGTTCTTC. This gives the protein CASSVVGTGGPSPYNEQFF. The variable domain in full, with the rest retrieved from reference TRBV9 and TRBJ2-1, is DSGVTQTPKHLITATGQRVTLRCSPRSGDLSVYWYQQSLDQGLQFLIQYYNGEERAKGNILERFSAQQFPDLHSELNLSSLELGDSALYFCASSVVGTGGPSPYNEQFFGPGTRLTVL.

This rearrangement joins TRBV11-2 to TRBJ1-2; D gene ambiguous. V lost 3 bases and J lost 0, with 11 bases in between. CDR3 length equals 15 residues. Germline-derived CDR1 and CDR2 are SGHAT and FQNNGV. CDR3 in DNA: TGTGCCAGCAGCTTCCTTTCCGGGACTAACTATGGCTACACCTTC. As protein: CASSFLSGTNYGYTF.

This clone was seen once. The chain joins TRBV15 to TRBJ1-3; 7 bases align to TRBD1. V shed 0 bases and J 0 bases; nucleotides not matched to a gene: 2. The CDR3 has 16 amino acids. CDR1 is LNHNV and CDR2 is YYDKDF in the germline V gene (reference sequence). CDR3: CATSRDGTDSGNTIYF. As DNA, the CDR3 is TGTGCCACCAGCAGAGATGGGACAGACTCTGGAAACACCATATATTTT.

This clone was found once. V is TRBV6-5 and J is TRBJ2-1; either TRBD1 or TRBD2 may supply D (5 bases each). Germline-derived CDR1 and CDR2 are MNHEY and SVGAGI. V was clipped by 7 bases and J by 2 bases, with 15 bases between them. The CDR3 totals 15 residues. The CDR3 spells CASNPGRQAYNEQFF. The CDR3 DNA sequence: TGTGCCAGCAATCCGGGACGGCAAGCCTACAATGAGCAGTTCTTC.

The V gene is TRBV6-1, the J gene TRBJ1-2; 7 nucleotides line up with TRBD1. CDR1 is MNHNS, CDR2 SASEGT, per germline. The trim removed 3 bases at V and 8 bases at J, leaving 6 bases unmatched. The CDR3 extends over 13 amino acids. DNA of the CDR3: TGTGCCAGCAGTGAGCGGGACAGAAGCGGCTACACCTTC. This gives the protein CASSERDRSGYTF.

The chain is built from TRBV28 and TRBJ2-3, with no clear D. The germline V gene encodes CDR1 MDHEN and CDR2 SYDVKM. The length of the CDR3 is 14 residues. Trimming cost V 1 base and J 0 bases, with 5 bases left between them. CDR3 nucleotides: TGTGCCAGCAGTTTATCACTAAGCACAGATACGCAGTATTTT. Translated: CASSLSLSTDTQYF.

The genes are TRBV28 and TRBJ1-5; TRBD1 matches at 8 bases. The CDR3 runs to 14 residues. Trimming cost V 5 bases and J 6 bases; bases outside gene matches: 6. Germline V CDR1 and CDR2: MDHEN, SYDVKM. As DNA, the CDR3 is TGTGCCAGCAGTCACGACAGGGGCTTTCAGCCCCAGCATTTT. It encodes CASSHDRGFQPQHF.

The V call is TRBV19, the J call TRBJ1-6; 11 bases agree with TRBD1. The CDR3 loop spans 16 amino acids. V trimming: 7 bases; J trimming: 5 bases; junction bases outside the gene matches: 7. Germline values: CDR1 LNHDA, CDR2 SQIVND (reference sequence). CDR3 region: CASKPLGQGDNSPLHF. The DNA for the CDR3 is TGTGCCAGTAAACCCCTGGGACAGGGGGATAATTCACCCCTCCACTTT.

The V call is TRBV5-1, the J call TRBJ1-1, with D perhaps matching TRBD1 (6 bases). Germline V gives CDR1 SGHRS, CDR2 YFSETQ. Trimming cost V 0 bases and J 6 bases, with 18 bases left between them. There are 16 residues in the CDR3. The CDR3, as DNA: TGCGCCAGCAGCTTGGCCCGACAGGAGGGGACGGCTGAAGCTTTCTTT. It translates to CASSLARQEGTAEAFF.

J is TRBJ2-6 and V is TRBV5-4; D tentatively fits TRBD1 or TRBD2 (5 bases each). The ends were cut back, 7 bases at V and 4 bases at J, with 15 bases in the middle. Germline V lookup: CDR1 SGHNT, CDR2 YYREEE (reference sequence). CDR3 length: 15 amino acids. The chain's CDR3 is CASRDPSLGANVLTF. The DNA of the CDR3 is TGTGCCAGCCGGGACCCGAGCTTGGGGGCCAACGTCCTGACTTTC.

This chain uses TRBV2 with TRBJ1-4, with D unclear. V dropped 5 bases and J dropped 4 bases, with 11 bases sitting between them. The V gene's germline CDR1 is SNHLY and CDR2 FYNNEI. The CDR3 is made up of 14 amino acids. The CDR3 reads CASSPWKLNEKLFF. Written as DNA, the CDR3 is TGTGCCAGCAGTCCGTGGAAACTTAATGAAAAACTGTTTTTT.

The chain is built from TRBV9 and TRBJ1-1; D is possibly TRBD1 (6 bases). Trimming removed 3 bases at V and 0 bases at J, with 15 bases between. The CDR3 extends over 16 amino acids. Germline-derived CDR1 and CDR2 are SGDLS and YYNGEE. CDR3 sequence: CASSAQKQGMNTEAFF. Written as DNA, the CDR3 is TGTGCCAGCAGCGCCCAAAAACAGGGAATGAACACTGAAGCTTTCTTT. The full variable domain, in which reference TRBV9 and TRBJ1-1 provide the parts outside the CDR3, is DSGVTQTPKHLITATGQRVTLRCSPRSGDLSVYWYQQSLDQGLQFLIQYYNGEERAKGNILERFSAQQFPDLHSELNLSSLELGDSALYFCASSAQKQGMNTEAFFGQGTRLTVV.

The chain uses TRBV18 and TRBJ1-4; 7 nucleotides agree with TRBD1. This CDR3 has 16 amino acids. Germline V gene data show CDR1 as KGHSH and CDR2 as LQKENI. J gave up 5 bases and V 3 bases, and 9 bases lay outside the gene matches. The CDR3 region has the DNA TGTGCCAGCTCACCGCTTGAAGCGACAGGGAATGAAAAACTGTTTTTT. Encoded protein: CASSPLEATGNEKLFF. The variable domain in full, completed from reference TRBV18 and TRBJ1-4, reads NAGVMQNPRHLVRRRGQEARLRCSPMKGHSHVYWYRQLPEEGLKFMVYLQKENIIDESGMPKERFSAEFPKEGPSILRIQQVVRGDSAAYFCASSPLEATGNEKLFFGSGTQLSVL.

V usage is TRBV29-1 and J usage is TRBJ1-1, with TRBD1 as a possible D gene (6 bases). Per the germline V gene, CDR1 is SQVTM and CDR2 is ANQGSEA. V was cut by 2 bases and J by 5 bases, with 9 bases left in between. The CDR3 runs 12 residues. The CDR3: CSVELQGTEAFF. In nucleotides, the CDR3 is TGCAGCGTTGAATTGCAGGGGACTGAAGCTTTCTTT.

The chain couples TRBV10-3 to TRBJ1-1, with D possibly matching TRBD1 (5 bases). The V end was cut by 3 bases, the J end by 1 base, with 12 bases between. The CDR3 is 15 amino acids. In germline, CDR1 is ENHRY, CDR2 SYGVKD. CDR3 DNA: TGTGCCATCAGTGAAGGCGACAGTGAGAACACTGAAGCTTTCTTT. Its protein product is CAISEGDSENTEAFF.

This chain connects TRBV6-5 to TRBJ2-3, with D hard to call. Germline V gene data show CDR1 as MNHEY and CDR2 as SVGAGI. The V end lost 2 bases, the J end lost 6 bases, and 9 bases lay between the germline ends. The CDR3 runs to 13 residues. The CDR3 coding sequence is TGTGCCAGCAGTTACCCCAGCCGGGATACGCAGTATTTT. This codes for CASSYPSRDTQYF.

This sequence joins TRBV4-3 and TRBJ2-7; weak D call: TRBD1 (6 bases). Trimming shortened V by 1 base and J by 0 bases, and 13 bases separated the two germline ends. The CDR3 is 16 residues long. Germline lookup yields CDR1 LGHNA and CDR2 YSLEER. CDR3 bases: TGCGCCAGCAGCCAAGCACCGGGACAAGGCTCCTACGAGCAGTACTTC. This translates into CASSQAPGQGSYEQYF.

CDR3 sequence: CSVADREDSPLHF. The CDR3 DNA follows: TGCAGCGTAGCGGACAGGGAAGATTCACCCCTCCACTTT. The rearrangement uses TRBV29-1 and TRBJ1-6, with 8 bases aligning to TRBD1. Germline lookup yields CDR1 SQVTM and CDR2 ANQGSEA. The CDR3 spans 13 residues. The trim removed 6 bases at V and 8 bases at J, leaving 6 bases unmatched. The full variable domain, in which reference TRBV29-1 and TRBJ1-6 provide the parts outside the CDR3, is SAVISQKPSRDICQRGTSLTIQCQVDSQVTMMFWYRQQPGQSLTLIATANQGSEATYESGFVIDKFPISRPNLTFSTLTVSNMSPEDSSIYLCSVADREDSPLHFGNGTRLTVT.

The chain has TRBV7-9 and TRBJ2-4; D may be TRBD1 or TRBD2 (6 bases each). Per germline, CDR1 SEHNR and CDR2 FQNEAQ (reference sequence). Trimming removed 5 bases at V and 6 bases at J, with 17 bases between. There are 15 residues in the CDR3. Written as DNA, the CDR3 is TGTGCCAGCAGCCCCGGAGGGGGGTTTGGAAACATTCAGTACTTC. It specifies CASSPGGGFGNIQYF.

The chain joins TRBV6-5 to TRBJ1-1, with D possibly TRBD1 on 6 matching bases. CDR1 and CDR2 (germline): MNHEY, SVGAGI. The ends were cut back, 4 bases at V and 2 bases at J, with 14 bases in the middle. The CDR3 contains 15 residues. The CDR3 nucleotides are TGTGCCAGCAGTTCGACAGGCCTATTAAACACTGAAGCTTTCTTT. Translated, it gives CASSSTGLLNTEAFF.

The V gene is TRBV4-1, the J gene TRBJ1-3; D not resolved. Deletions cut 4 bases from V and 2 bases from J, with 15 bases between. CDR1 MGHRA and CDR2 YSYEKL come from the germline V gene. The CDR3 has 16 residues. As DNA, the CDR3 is TGCGCCAGCAGCCCCGCACCGAGTGGGGCTGGAAACACCATATATTTT. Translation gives CASSPAPSGAGNTIYF.

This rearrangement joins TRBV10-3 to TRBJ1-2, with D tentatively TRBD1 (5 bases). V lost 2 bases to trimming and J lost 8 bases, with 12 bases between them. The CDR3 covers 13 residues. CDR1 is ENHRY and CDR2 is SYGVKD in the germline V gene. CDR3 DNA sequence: TGTGCCATCAGTGAGGACAGAACTATGGGCTACACCTTC. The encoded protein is CAISEDRTMGYTF.

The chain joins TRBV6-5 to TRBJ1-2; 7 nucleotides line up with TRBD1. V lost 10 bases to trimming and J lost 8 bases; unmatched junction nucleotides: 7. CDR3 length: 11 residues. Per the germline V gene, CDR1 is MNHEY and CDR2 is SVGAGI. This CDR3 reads CATTGIGGYTF. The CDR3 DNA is TGTGCCACGACAGGGATTGGAGGCTACACCTTC.

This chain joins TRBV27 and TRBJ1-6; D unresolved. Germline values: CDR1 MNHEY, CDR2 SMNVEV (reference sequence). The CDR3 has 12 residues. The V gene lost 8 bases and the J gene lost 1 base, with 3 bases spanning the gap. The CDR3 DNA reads TGTGCCAGCTCGTCCTATAATTCACCCCTCCACTTT. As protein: CASSSYNSPLHF.